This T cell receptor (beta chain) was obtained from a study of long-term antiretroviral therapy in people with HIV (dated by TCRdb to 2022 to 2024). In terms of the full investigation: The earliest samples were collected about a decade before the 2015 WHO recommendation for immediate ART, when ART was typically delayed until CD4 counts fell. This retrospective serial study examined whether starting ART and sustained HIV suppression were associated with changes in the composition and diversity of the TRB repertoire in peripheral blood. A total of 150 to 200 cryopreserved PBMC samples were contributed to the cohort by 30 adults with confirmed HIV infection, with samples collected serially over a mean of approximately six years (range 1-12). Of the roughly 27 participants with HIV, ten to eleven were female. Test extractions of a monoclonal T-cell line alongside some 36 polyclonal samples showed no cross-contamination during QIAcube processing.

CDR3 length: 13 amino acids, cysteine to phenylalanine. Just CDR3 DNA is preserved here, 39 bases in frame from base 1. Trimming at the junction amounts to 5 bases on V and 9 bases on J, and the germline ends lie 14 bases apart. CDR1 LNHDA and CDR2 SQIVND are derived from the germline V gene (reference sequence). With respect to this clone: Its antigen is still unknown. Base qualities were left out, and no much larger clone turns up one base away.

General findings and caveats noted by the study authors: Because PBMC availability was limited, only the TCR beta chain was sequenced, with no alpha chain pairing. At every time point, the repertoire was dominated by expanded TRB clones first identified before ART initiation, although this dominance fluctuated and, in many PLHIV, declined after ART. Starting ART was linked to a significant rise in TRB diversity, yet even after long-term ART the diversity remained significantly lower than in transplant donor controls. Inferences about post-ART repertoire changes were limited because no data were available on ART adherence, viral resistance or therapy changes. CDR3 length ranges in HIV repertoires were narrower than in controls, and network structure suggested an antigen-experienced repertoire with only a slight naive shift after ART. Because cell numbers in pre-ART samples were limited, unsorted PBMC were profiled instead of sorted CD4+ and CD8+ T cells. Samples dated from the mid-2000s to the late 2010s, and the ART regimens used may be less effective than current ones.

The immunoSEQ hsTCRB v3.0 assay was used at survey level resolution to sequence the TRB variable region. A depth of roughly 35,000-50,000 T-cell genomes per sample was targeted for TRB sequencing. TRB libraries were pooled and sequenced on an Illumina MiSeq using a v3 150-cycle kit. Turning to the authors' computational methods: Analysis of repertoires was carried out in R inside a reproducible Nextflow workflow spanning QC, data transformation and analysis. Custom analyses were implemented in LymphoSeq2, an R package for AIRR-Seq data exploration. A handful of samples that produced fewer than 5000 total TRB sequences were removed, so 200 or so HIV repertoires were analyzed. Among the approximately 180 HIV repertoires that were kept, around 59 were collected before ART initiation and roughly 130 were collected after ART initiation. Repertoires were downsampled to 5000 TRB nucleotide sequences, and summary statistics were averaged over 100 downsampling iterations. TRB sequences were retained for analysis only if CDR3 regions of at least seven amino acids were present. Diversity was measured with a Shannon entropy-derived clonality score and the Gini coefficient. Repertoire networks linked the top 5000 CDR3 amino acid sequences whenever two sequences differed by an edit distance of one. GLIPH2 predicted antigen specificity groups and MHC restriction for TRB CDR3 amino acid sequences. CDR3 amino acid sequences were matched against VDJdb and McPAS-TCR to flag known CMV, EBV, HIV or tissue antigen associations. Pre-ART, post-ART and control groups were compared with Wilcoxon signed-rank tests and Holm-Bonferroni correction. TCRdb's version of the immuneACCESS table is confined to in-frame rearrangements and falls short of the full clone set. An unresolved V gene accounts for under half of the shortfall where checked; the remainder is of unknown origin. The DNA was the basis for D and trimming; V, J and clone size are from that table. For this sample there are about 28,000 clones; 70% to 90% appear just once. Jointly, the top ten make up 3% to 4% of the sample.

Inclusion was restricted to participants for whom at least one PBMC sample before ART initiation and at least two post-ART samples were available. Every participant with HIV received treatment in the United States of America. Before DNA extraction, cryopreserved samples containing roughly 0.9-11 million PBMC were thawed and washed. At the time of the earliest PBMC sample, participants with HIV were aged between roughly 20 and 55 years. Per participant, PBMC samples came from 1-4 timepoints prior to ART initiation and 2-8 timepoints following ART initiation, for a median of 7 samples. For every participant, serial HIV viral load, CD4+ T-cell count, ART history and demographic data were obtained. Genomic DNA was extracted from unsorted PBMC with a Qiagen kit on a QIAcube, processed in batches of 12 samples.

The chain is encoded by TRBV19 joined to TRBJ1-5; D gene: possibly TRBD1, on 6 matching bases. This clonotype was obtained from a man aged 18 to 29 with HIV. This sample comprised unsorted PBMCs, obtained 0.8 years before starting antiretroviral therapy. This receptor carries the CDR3 CASSPNKGGPQHF. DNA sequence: TGTGCCAGTAGTCCGAATAAAGGGGGGCCCCAGCATTTT.